The 30 T cell receptor beta chains reported below all come from one sample, sequenced in a study of beta chain features in type 1 diabetes. Every bit of the isolated RNA underwent reverse transcription, so sequencing read expressed TCRB transcripts. The data were produced by immunoSEQ multiplex PCR, yet TCRdb's version contains in-frame clones alone and is incomplete. The repertoire holds roughly 450,000 clones, with about an eighth as singletons. The sample was naive CD4+ T cells from blood. These receptors were collected from a woman younger than 30 in good health.

This clone showed up just a few times. The CDR3 DNA reads TGTGCCAGCAGCTCCCTGGACAGGGGCCGAGCGAATTCACCCCTCCACTTT. This encodes CASSSLDRGRANSPLHF. This chain joins TRBV13 and TRBJ1-6, with 9 positions matching TRBD1. This CDR3 is 17 amino acids long. Germline lookup yields CDR1 PRHDT and CDR2 FYEKMQ (reference sequence). V shed 4 bases, J shed 7 bases, and the junction held 11 bases outside the gene matches.

This clone was seen a few times. The chain carries TRBV7-9 and TRBJ1-5; D is unresolved. The CDR3 runs to 12 residues. V was pared by 3 bases and J by 9 bases, with 9 bases between. Germline assignment: CDR1 SEHNR and CDR2 FQNEAQ (reference sequence). DNA for the CDR3: TGTGCCAGCAGCTTTGGAGAGCGGCCCCAGCATTTT. This encodes CASSFGERPQHF.

There are a few counts of this clone. The rearrangement joins TRBV4-1 to TRBJ1-2; possibly TRBD1 for D (6 bases). The CDR3 totals 15 residues. Trimming cost V 2 bases and J 1 base, with 11 bases left between them. Per germline, CDR1 MGHRA and CDR2 YSYEKL. The CDR3 DNA reads as TGCGCCAGCAGCCAACCCGGACAGATTAACTATGGCTACACCTTC. Residues: CASSQPGQINYGYTF.

This clone appeared a few times. V and J are TRBV4-2 and TRBJ2-1; D perhaps matches TRBD2 (6 bases). Germline CDR1 LGHNA, CDR2 YNFKEQ. V shed 4 bases and J shed 9 bases, with 19 bases lying between them. The CDR3 length is 15 residues. CDR3 region: CASSPPGFVGGEQFF. The CDR3 region has the DNA TGTGCCAGCAGCCCTCCGGGATTTGTGGGGGGTGAGCAGTTCTTC.

This chain joins TRBV5-1 and TRBJ2-5; weak D call: TRBD2 (5 bases). Trimming removed 4 bases at V and 5 bases at J, with 12 bases between. This CDR3 contains 13 residues. Germline CDR1 SGHRS, CDR2 YFSETQ. For the CDR3, the DNA is TGCGCCAGCAGCCCCGCAGCGGCGGAGACCCAGTACTTC. It specifies CASSPAAAETQYF.

The table lists this clone with a few counts. CDR3 amino acids: CASSVAGTPETQYF. DNA for the CDR3: TGTGCCAGCAGCGTAGCGGGGACTCCGGAGACCCAGTACTTC. V usage is TRBV9 and J usage is TRBJ2-5, with D maybe TRBD2 (6 bases). Trimming removed 0 bases at V and 5 bases at J, with 11 bases between. CDR1 and CDR2 (germline): SGDLS, YYNGEE. The CDR3 has 14 amino acids.

This clone has more than one count but fewer than ten. The chain joins TRBV5-1 to TRBJ2-2; 7 bases line up with TRBD1. V shed 4 bases and J 6 bases; nucleotides not matched to a gene: 3. The length of the CDR3 is 13 residues. Looked up from germline, CDR1 is SGHRS and CDR2 is YFSETQ. The CDR3 region is CASSQGTAGELFF. The CDR3 coding sequence is TGCGCCAGCAGCCAAGGGACAGCCGGGGAGCTGTTTTTT.

This chain links TRBV9 with TRBJ2-7; D might be TRBD1 (6 bases). V gave up 3 bases and J gave up 7 bases, with 20 bases separating them. This CDR3 region has 15 residues. Germline CDR1 and CDR2: SGDLS and YYNGEE. This CDR3 is CASSAESRGLGEQYF. In DNA, the CDR3 is TGTGCCAGCAGCGCGGAGTCCAGGGGTTTGGGGGAGCAGTACTTC.

This clone has only a few counts. The chain recombines TRBV4-3 with TRBJ1-2; D gene unclear. Trimming pared 0 bases from V and 5 bases from J, leaving 4 bases between. The germline gives CDR1 LGHNA, CDR2 YSLEER. This CDR3 has 12 residues. The CDR3 nucleotides are TGCGCCAGCAGCCAAGACACTTATGGCTACACCTTC. This gives the protein CASSQDTYGYTF.

The chain uses TRBV4-1 and TRBJ2-3, with D possibly matching TRBD1 (5 bases). V lost 6 bases to trimming and J lost 2 bases, with 12 bases between them. Germline CDR1 is MGHRA and CDR2 is YSYEKL. The CDR3 sequence is 14 residues long. CDR3 protein: CASRKTVVTDTQYF. CDR3 in DNA: TGCGCCAGCAGGAAGACAGTTGTCACAGATACGCAGTATTTT.

J is TRBJ2-7 and V is TRBV11-2; D remains unclear. The length of the CDR3 is 14 residues. Germline loops: CDR1 SGHAT, CDR2 FQNNGV. V shed 3 bases and J shed 0 bases, with 9 bases lying between them. The CDR3 sequence is CASSFSIYSYEQYV. The CDR3, as DNA: TGTGCCAGCAGCTTCTCTATCTACTCCTACGAGCAGTACGTC.

The chain carries TRBV7-9 and TRBJ2-4; no reliable D call. The germline V and J ends were trimmed by 5 bases and 0 bases, with 11 bases remaining between them. This CDR3 is 15 amino acids long. CDR1 is SEHNR, CDR2 FQNEAQ, per germline (reference sequence). The CDR3 sequence: CASSNDVLAKNIQYF. CDR3 DNA: TGTGCCAGCAGCAACGACGTACTAGCCAAAAACATTCAGTACTTC.

This clone was detected a few times. The same CDR3 arises from other DNA sequences in this sample as well. The V gene is TRBV28, the J gene TRBJ2-7, with D perhaps matching TRBD2 (5 bases). Per the germline V gene, CDR1 is MDHEN and CDR2 is SYDVKM. The CDR3 consists of 11 residues. The V end lost 4 bases, the J end lost 7 bases, and 8 bases lay between the germline ends. The CDR3 nucleotides are TGTGCCAGCAGTTCGGACTTGGAGCAGTACGTC. It translates to CASSSDLEQYV.

This clone was found a few times. The chain carries TRBV10-3 and TRBJ2-7; D possibly corresponds to TRBD2 (6 bases). V was shortened by 2 bases and J by 0 bases, with 8 bases between the two germline ends. Germline CDR1 ENHRY, CDR2 SYGVKD. CDR3 size: 14 residues. CDR3 protein: CAISERGSSYEQYV. The CDR3 DNA follows: TGTGCCATCAGTGAGCGGGGGAGCTCCTACGAGCAGTACGTC.

This clone was detected a few times. This chain uses TRBV4-1 with TRBJ2-1; 12 bases map to TRBD2. The germline V gene has CDR1 MGHRA and CDR2 YSYEKL. After removal of 3 bases from V and 5 bases from J, the junction contained 5 bases not matched to a gene. This CDR3 has 16 residues. CDR3 loop: CASSQPTSGRHNEQFF. DNA for the CDR3: TGCGCCAGCAGCCAGCCCACTAGCGGGAGGCACAATGAGCAGTTCTTC.

The chain combines TRBV15 with TRBJ1-1, with D uncertain. Germline V gene sequence: CDR1 LNHNV, CDR2 YYDKDF (reference sequence). This CDR3 is built from 13 residues. Trimming shortened V by 3 bases and J by 1 base, and 6 bases separated the two germline ends. As DNA, the CDR3 is TGTGCCACCAGCAGCCTCAGGAACACTGAAGCTTTCTTT. This codes for CATSSLRNTEAFF. The full variable domain, with the rest looked up from reference TRBV15 and TRBJ1-1, is DAMVIQNPRYQVTQFGKPVTLSCSQTLNHNVMYWYQQKSSQAPKLLFHYYDKDFNNEADTPDNFQSRRPNTSFCFLDIRSPGLGDTAMYLCATSSLRNTEAFFGQGTRLTVV.

This clone has only a few counts. The chain combines TRBV27 with TRBJ2-3; D tentatively fits TRBD1 or TRBD2 (5 bases each). This CDR3 spans 15 amino acids. V lost 0 bases and J 4 bases, leaving 11 bases between the germline ends. Germline V gene sequence: CDR1 MNHEY, CDR2 SMNVEV (reference sequence). The chain's CDR3 is CASSLSGTYPDTQYF. In nucleotides, the CDR3 is TGTGCCAGCAGTTTATCCGGGACCTATCCAGATACGCAGTATTTT.

This clone has more than one count but fewer than ten. This chain joins TRBV7-9 and TRBJ2-7, with D possibly TRBD2 on 5 matching bases. The V and J ends lost 0 bases and 5 bases respectively, with 11 bases between them. Germline loops: CDR1 SEHNR, CDR2 FQNEAQ (reference sequence). The CDR3 totals 14 residues. In DNA form, the CDR3 reads TGTGCCAGCAGCTTAGCCGATATCGGGGACGAGCAGTACTTC. Protein: CASSLADIGDEQYF.

The chain employs TRBV12-5 and TRBJ2-1; D not certain. V lost 2 bases, J lost 7 bases, and 12 bases lay in between. The germline V gene has CDR1 LGHNT and CDR2 FRNRAP. CDR3 length: 14 amino acids. Here the CDR3 DNA reads TGTGCTAGTGGTTTGATGCCCTTTGGGAATGAGCAGTTCTTC. Encoded protein: CASGLMPFGNEQFF.

The genes are TRBV14 and TRBJ1-2, with a possible D match to TRBD1 (5 bases). V lost 1 base and J lost 7, with 13 bases in between. The CDR3 loop spans 14 amino acids. Germline V gene sequence: CDR1 SGHDN, CDR2 FVKESK. The CDR3 region has the DNA TGTGCCAGCAGCCAAGGCCGGGGCTGGGGTGGCTACACCTTC. Its translation is CASSQGRGWGGYTF.

The chain combines TRBV7-2 with TRBJ2-2, with 9 positions matching TRBD1. The V and J ends lost 4 bases and 5 bases, in that order; junction bases with no gene match: 5. Germline loops: CDR1 SGHTA, CDR2 FQGNSA. CDR3 size: 15 residues. DNA of the CDR3: TGTGCCAGCAGCTGGACAGGGGTGAGGACCGGGGAGCTGTTTTTT. Translating it yields CASSWTGVRTGELFF.

The chain recombines TRBV20-1 with TRBJ1-4; the D is unclear. CDR1 is DFQATT, CDR2 SNEGSKA, per germline (reference sequence). V shed 0 bases and J shed 12 bases, with 8 bases lying between them. This CDR3 spans 11 amino acids. CDR3 in DNA: TGCAGTGCTAGAGAAGACATACAACTGTTTTTT. Amino acid sequence: CSAREDIQLFF.

This clone turned up a few times. The V call is TRBV10-3, the J call TRBJ2-4; D call uncertain. Trimming took 10 bases from V and 1 from J, leaving 20 bases between them. Germline CDR1 is ENHRY and CDR2 is SYGVKD. The CDR3 covers 16 residues. CDR3 protein: CATYFRQGSAKNIQYF. Written as DNA, the CDR3 is TGTGCCACCTATTTCAGGCAAGGGTCGGCCAAAAACATTCAGTACTTC.

This clone was found a few times. DNA of the CDR3: TGTGCCAGCAGCTCCCCGACCATAGATGAGCAGTTCTTC. Protein sequence: CASSSPTIDEQFF. The gene calls are TRBV5-4 and TRBJ2-1; D is undetermined. Trimming left V 3 bases short and J 8 bases short, with 12 bases between. Per the germline V gene, CDR1 is SGHNT and CDR2 is YYREEE (reference sequence). The CDR3 consists of 13 residues.

In this sample, this clone turned up a few times. The rearrangement uses TRBV2 and TRBJ1-2; weak D call: TRBD1 (6 bases). Trimming stripped 1 base from V and 9 bases from J, with 12 bases between. The CDR3 consists of 13 residues. The germline V gene has CDR1 SNHLY and CDR2 FYNNEI. CDR3 loop: CASSEGRGISYTF. The CDR3 nucleotides are TGTGCCAGCAGTGAAGGCAGGGGCATCAGCTACACCTTC.

V is TRBV5-1 and J is TRBJ2-2; D is ambiguous. The germline V and J ends were trimmed by 2 bases and 4 bases, with 6 bases remaining between them. This CDR3 has 13 amino acids. Per germline, CDR1 SGHRS and CDR2 YFSETQ. The DNA of the CDR3 is TGCGCCAGCAGCTTTCGTACCACCGGGGAGCTGTTTTTT. It yields the protein CASSFRTTGELFF.

The chain combines TRBV12-2 with TRBJ2-1; the table's D call TRBD2 went unverified against the DNA. TRBV12-2 is a pseudogene locus. This CDR3 is built from 14 residues. CDR3 bases: TGTGCAAGTCGCCCTGGAGGGAACGGGGATGAGCAGTTCTTC. The encoded protein is CASRPGGNGDEQFF.

Only a few counts were recorded for this clone. This chain connects TRBV20-1 to TRBJ2-7; TRBD2 agrees at 8 bases. V was pared by 6 bases and J by 6 bases, with 4 bases of the junction left unmatched. Germline V lookup: CDR1 DFQATT, CDR2 SNEGSKA (reference sequence). This CDR3 comprises 11 residues. The CDR3: CSAVAGGEQYV. In DNA, the CDR3 is TGCAGTGCCGTGGCGGGGGGCGAGCAGTACGTC.

The chain links TRBV19 to TRBJ2-1; 7 nucleotides match TRBD2. V gave up 3 bases and J gave up 7 bases; unmatched junction bases: 6. This CDR3 is built from 14 residues. Germline assignment: CDR1 LNHDA and CDR2 SQIVND (reference sequence). Here the CDR3 DNA reads TGTGCCAGTAGTATCGTCCCCGGGGGGAATGAGCAGTTCTTC. Its translation is CASSIVPGGNEQFF. The complete variable domain, with remaining parts taken from reference TRBV19 and TRBJ2-1, reads DGGITQSPKYLFRKEGQNVTLSCEQNLNHDAMYWYRQDPGQGLRLIYYSQIVNDFQKGDIAEGYSVSREKKESFPLTVTSAQKNPTAFYLCASSIVPGGNEQFFGPGTRLTVL.

The rearrangement joins TRBV9 to TRBJ2-3; tentatively, D is TRBD2 (5 bases). The V gene lost 0 bases and the J gene lost 3 bases, with 8 bases spanning the gap. Germline CDR1 SGDLS, CDR2 YYNGEE. CDR3 length equals 14 residues. The CDR3 reads CASSVASRTDTQYF. The DNA for the CDR3 is TGTGCCAGCAGCGTAGCTAGCAGAACAGATACGCAGTATTTT.